The next 30 T cell receptor beta chains were all read from a single sample in a study of blood T cell repertoires in COVID-19 (dated by TCRdb to about 2020). To prepare the library, the immunoSEQ multiplex PCR assay was applied. As stored in TCRdb, this immuneACCESS dataset retains in-frame rearrangements with V and J assigned. A fraction of the clones does not appear; measured against another copy, unresolved V genes explain less than half of the discrepancy, and the remainder lacks a known reason. This sample is represented by approximately 200,000 clones; 80% to 85% of them were singletons. The ten largest clonotypes hold approximately 5.4% of the sample. Sequences were obtained from peripheral blood. The source is a woman in her twenties or thirties with acute or convalescent COVID-19.

In its sample, this clone was seen once. The rearrangement uses TRBV7-2 and TRBJ2-7; 14 bases are shared with TRBD2. Per the germline V gene, CDR1 is SGHTA and CDR2 is FQGNSA. V trimming: 7 bases; J trimming: 9 bases; junction bases outside the gene matches: 14. The CDR3 covers 16 residues. CDR3 sequence: CASTDPPGLAGEGQYF. The CDR3, as DNA: TGTGCCAGCACCGACCCCCCGGGACTAGCGGGGGAGGGGCAGTACTTC.

J is TRBJ2-7 and V is TRBV11-2; TRBD2 matches at 7 bases. Germline trimming cut 5 bases from V and 6 bases from J; bases unmatched to any gene: 10. CDR3 length equals 14 residues. Germline CDR1 SGHAT, CDR2 FQNNGV. Here the CDR3 reads CASSRTGLESEQYF. DNA for the CDR3: TGTGCCAGCAGCCGAACTGGACTAGAGTCCGAGCAGTACTTC.

This clone was observed once. The CDR3 protein is CASGPTARGEKLFF. The CDR3 region has the DNA TGCGCCAGCGGCCCTACGGCGCGGGGAGAAAAACTGTTTTTT. V and J are TRBV5-1 and TRBJ1-4; D unclear. Deletions cut 7 bases from V and 8 bases from J, with 18 bases between. This CDR3 region has 14 residues. From germline, CDR1 is SGHRS and CDR2 YFSETQ.

The chain employs TRBV6-1 and TRBJ2-4; perhaps TRBD1 as D (5 bases). This CDR3 is built from 16 residues. Germline V lookup: CDR1 MNHNS, CDR2 SASEGT. V shed 1 base and J shed 1 base, with 11 bases lying between them. The CDR3 coding sequence is TGTGCCAGCAGTGAAGTGGCAGGGCTGGCCAAAAACATTCAGTACTTC. It codes for CASSEVAGLAKNIQYF.

CDR3 in DNA: TGTGCCAGCTCACGACTGCCCCTCAGCGGGAACAACAATGAGCAGTTCTTC. Its protein is CASSRLPLSGNNNEQFF. This sequence joins TRBV18 and TRBJ2-1, with 7 bases lining up with TRBD2. V lost 4 bases and J lost 5; bases outside the gene matches: 14. Germline-derived CDR1 and CDR2 are KGHSH and LQKENI. The length of the CDR3 is 17 residues.

V usage is TRBV30 and J usage is TRBJ1-6; the D is unclear. The CDR3 runs 13 residues. With 5 bases removed from V and 0 bases from J, the gap between germline ends came to 5 bases. Germline V gene sequence: CDR1 GTSNPN, CDR2 SVGIG (reference sequence). CDR3 in DNA: TGTGCCTGGGTTAGCTCCTATAATTCACCCCTCCACTTT. Translation: CAWVSSYNSPLHF. Drawing the rest from reference TRBV30 and TRBJ1-6, the complete variable domain is SQTIHQWPATLVQPVGSPLSLECTVEGTSNPNLYWYRQAAGRGLQLLFYSVGIGQISSEVPQNLSASRPQDRQFILSSKKLLLSDSGFYLCAWVSSYNSPLHFGNGTRLTVT.

The genes are TRBV5-1 and TRBJ2-7; 9 bases align to TRBD1. The ends lost 4 bases at V and 5 bases at J; junction bases unmatched: 7. In germline, CDR1 is SGHRS, CDR2 YFSETQ. CDR3 length equals 14 residues. Here the CDR3 DNA reads TGCGCCAGCAGCCCTCCGGGACAGGGAAACGAGCAGTACTTC. It specifies CASSPPGQGNEQYF.

This clone was seen only once. This specimen includes other DNA sequences encoding the same CDR3. The V and J genes are TRBV27 and TRBJ2-1, with D unclear. The germline V gene has CDR1 MNHEY and CDR2 SMNVEV (reference sequence). This CDR3 spans 15 amino acids. V lost 2 bases and J lost 0, with 8 bases in between. Written as DNA, the CDR3 is TGTGCCAGCAGTTTAGCGTCGAGCTCCTACAATGAGCAGTTCTTC. Translation: CASSLASSSYNEQFF.

The V and J genes are TRBV5-1 and TRBJ1-1; possible D gene TRBD1, 5 bases. From germline, CDR1 is SGHRS and CDR2 YFSETQ. The V and J ends lost 0 bases and 10 bases respectively, with 10 bases between them. This CDR3 spans 12 amino acids. DNA for the CDR3: TGCGCCAGCAGCTTGGGGGACGGGAGAGCTTTCTTT. The encoded protein is CASSLGDGRAFF. Using reference TRBV5-1 and TRBJ1-1 for the parts outside the CDR3, the full variable domain is KAGVTQTPRYLIKTRGQQVTLSCSPISGHRSVSWYQQTPGQGLQFLFEYFSETQRNKGNFPGRFSGRQFSNSRSEMNVSTLELGDSALYLCASSLGDGRAFFGQGTRLTVV.

The chain is built from TRBV12-3 or TRBV12-4 and TRBJ1-1; D gene uncertain. Trimming took off 3 bases at V and 6 bases at J, with 8 bases between the two ends. The CDR3 totals 12 residues. The CDR3 DNA is TGTGCCAGCAGTTTTCTCTACGCTGAAGCTTTCTTT. This codes for CASSFLYAEAFF.

The CDR3 is CASSPPGTVVNEQFF. DNA for the CDR3: TGTGCCAGCAGCCCCCCCGGGACAGTGGTCAATGAGCAGTTCTTC. The J gene is TRBJ2-1, the V gene TRBV5-4; 7 nucleotides line up with TRBD1. This CDR3 has 15 amino acids. V was clipped by 4 bases and J by 6 bases; unmatched bases: 10. Germline V gene lookup returns CDR1 SGHNT and CDR2 YYREEE (reference sequence).

The rearrangement joins TRBV7-2 to TRBJ1-6, with D perhaps TRBD1 (6 bases). CDR1 and CDR2 (germline): SGHTA, FQGNSA. The CDR3 has 14 residues. V lost 2 bases and J 10 bases, leaving 12 bases between the germline ends. DNA for the CDR3: TGTGCCAGCAGCTTACCCCAGGGGACCTCACCCCTCCACTTT. Translated, it gives CASSLPQGTSPLHF.

V gene TRBV6-4 combines with J gene TRBJ2-7; no clear D. The germline V gene encodes CDR1 MRHNA and CDR2 SNTAGT. The CDR3 covers 16 residues. V lost 7 bases and J lost 6, with 25 bases in between. CDR3 protein: CASNPFPSEEAGEQYF. CDR3 nucleotide sequence: TGTGCCAGCAATCCCTTTCCGAGTGAAGAGGCTGGCGAGCAGTACTTC.

The genes are TRBV7-2 and TRBJ2-7; D gene ambiguous. In germline, CDR1 is SGHTA, CDR2 FQGNSA. The CDR3 loop spans 13 amino acids. The V gene lost 2 bases and the J gene lost 2 bases, with 7 bases spanning the gap. This CDR3 is CASSLWQAYEQYF. The CDR3 DNA sequence: TGTGCCAGCAGCTTATGGCAGGCCTACGAGCAGTACTTC.

The genes are TRBV7-9 and TRBJ2-2; the match to TRBD1 covers 10 bases. Germline assignment: CDR1 SEHNR and CDR2 FQNEAQ (reference sequence). There are 17 residues in the CDR3. The V and J ends lost 6 bases and 3 bases, in that order; junction bases with no gene match: 10. The CDR3 is CASSHPGQGLDTGELFF. CDR3 DNA sequence: TGTGCCAGCAGTCACCCGGGACAGGGGCTAGACACCGGGGAGCTGTTTTTT.

The rearrangement uses TRBV12-3 or TRBV12-4 and TRBJ1-4, with D unclear. This CDR3 has 12 amino acids. V was cut by 3 bases and J by 8 bases, with 7 bases left in between. The CDR3 sequence is CASSFLGEKLFF. Here the CDR3 DNA reads TGTGCCAGCAGTTTTCTTGGCGAAAAACTGTTTTTT.

The V call is TRBV20-1, the J call TRBJ1-1; tentative D call: TRBD1 (5 bases). The CDR3 spans 14 residues. The germline V gene encodes CDR1 DFQATT and CDR2 SNEGSKA (reference sequence). The V end was cut by 3 bases, the J end by 4 bases, with 15 bases between. CDR3 in DNA: TGCAGTGCTAGTGCCGTAGGGGTAGGCACTGAAGCTTTCTTT. This encodes CSASAVGVGTEAFF.

The rearrangement uses TRBV15 and TRBJ2-3; the D gene is possibly TRBD2 (5 bases). Trimming took off 0 bases at V and 3 bases at J, with 10 bases between the two ends. Germline V gene lookup returns CDR1 LNHNV and CDR2 YYDKDF (reference sequence). This CDR3 spans 15 amino acids. CDR3 nucleotides: TGTGCCACCAGCAGAGAACTAGGAGGAACAGATACGCAGTATTTT. Encoded protein: CATSRELGGTDTQYF.

Here the CDR3 DNA reads TGCGCCAGCAGTCCTTATAAGGGGGCGGAACCCCAGCATTTT. Encoded protein: CASSPYKGAEPQHF. V usage is TRBV23-1 and J usage is TRBJ1-5; 7 bases match TRBD1. TRBV23-1 is placed among ORFs of uncertain function. This CDR3 contains 14 residues. The V and J ends lost 4 bases and 10 bases, in that order; junction bases with no gene match: 10.

A single count supports this clone. The chain uses TRBV7-2 and TRBJ1-2; D ambiguous. CDR1 and CDR2 (germline): SGHTA, FQGNSA. The V and J ends lost 3 bases and 4 bases respectively, with 15 bases between them. This CDR3 comprises 15 residues. The CDR3 DNA follows: TGTGCCAGCAGCTTCTTTGGGGAGGTCGGCTATGGCTACACCTTC. This gives the protein CASSFFGEVGYGYTF.

V is TRBV6-4 and J is TRBJ1-1; weak D call: TRBD1 (6 bases). The CDR3 covers 15 residues. With 0 bases removed from V and 8 bases from J, the gap between germline ends came to 16 bases. CDR1 is MRHNA and CDR2 is SNTAGT in the germline V gene. The CDR3 is CASSDSGGTKPEAFF. The CDR3 DNA reads as TGTGCCAGCAGTGACTCAGGGGGTACGAAGCCAGAAGCTTTCTTT.

The rearrangement links TRBV7-8 to TRBJ1-5; 7 bases match TRBD1. The germline V gene encodes CDR1 SGHVS and CDR2 FQNEAQ. The trim removed 5 bases at V and 6 bases at J, leaving 13 bases unmatched. CDR3 length: 16 residues. The CDR3 nucleotides are TGTGCCAGCAGCGCCCGAGTTTCAGGGGGTCTTCAGCCCCAGCATTTT. This sequence encodes CASSARVSGGLQPQHF.

The genes are TRBV13 and TRBJ2-7; 10 positions match TRBD2. Germline loops: CDR1 PRHDT, CDR2 FYEKMQ (reference sequence). V lost 5 bases to trimming and J lost 0 bases; unmatched junction nucleotides: 4. CDR3 length equals 15 residues. CDR3 DNA sequence: TGTGCCAGCAGCGGGCGACTAGCGGGCTCCTACGAGCAGTACTTC. It is translated as CASSGRLAGSYEQYF. Looking up the rest from reference TRBV13 and TRBJ2-7 gives the full variable domain: AAGVIQSPRHLIKEKRETATLKCYPIPRHDTVYWYQQGPGQDPQFLISFYEKMQSDKGSIPDRFSAQQFSDYHSELNMSSLELGDSALYFCASSGRLAGSYEQYFGPGTRLTVT.

The chain has TRBV2 and TRBJ1-5; 8 bases map to TRBD1. Losses at the gene ends were 5 bases for V and 7 bases for J; bases not matched to a gene: 13. The CDR3 covers 16 residues. The germline V gene has CDR1 SNHLY and CDR2 FYNNEI. CDR3 DNA: TGTGCCAGCAGTAGATCTACAGGGGGGTCGGAGCAGCCCCAGCATTTT. Protein: CASSRSTGGSEQPQHF.

V is TRBV27 and J is TRBJ1-3, with 7 bases lining up with TRBD1. The CDR3 contains 13 residues. V trimming: 8 bases; J trimming: 3 bases; junction bases outside the gene matches: 4. Germline assignment: CDR1 MNHEY and CDR2 SMNVEV (reference sequence). The CDR3 loop is CASAGGFGNTIYF. The CDR3 DNA reads TGTGCCAGCGCAGGGGGTTTTGGAAACACCATATATTTT.

This clone was recorded only once. The rearrangement joins TRBV19 to TRBJ1-2; D possibly corresponds to TRBD1 (5 bases). Germline lookup yields CDR1 LNHDA and CDR2 SQIVND (reference sequence). V was cut by 3 bases and J by 4 bases, with 12 bases left in between. This CDR3 has 14 amino acids. CDR3 nucleotides: TGTGCCAGTAGTATTGGGGCAGCGCCCTATGGCTACACCTTC. Translation: CASSIGAAPYGYTF. Filled out from reference TRBV19 and TRBJ1-2, the complete variable domain reads DGGITQSPKYLFRKEGQNVTLSCEQNLNHDAMYWYRQDPGQGLRLIYYSQIVNDFQKGDIAEGYSVSREKKESFPLTVTSAQKNPTAFYLCASSIGAAPYGYTFGSGTRLTVV.

CDR3 protein: CASSDRGMHQPQHF. CDR3 sequence (DNA): TGTGCCAGCAGCGACAGGGGGATGCATCAGCCCCAGCATTTT. The gene calls are TRBV2 and TRBJ1-5, with 9 positions matching TRBD1. Germline lookup yields CDR1 SNHLY and CDR2 FYNNEI. The CDR3 loop spans 14 amino acids. Germline trimming cut 6 bases from V and 5 bases from J; bases unmatched to any gene: 5.

The table lists this clone with a few counts. The chain has TRBV10-3 and TRBJ1-2; maybe TRBD1 (6 bases). V lost 11 bases, J lost 0 bases, and 13 bases lay in between. There are 13 residues in the CDR3. The germline gives CDR1 ENHRY, CDR2 SYGVKD. CDR3: CALLDSTNYGYTF. CDR3 coding DNA: TGTGCCCTGTTGGACAGCACTAACTATGGCTACACCTTC.

The chain couples TRBV4-3 to TRBJ2-1, with D possibly TRBD2 on 5 matching bases. The CDR3 has 16 amino acids. The V gene's germline CDR1 is LGHNA and CDR2 YSLEER. Trimming cost V 1 base and J 0 bases, with 10 bases left between them. The DNA of the CDR3 is TGCGCCAGCAGCCAAGCACAGCGGAGCTCCTACAATGAGCAGTTCTTC. It is translated as CASSQAQRSSYNEQFF.

V usage is TRBV7-9 and J usage is TRBJ1-2; 10 nucleotides line up with TRBD1. CDR3 length: 14 residues. V lost 4 bases to trimming and J lost 6 bases; unmatched junction nucleotides: 5. Looked up from germline, CDR1 is SEHNR and CDR2 is FQNEAQ (reference sequence). CDR3 residues: CASSSGQGVDGYTF. In DNA, the CDR3 is TGTGCCAGCAGCTCAGGACAGGGGGTTGATGGCTACACCTTC.